This T cell receptor (beta chain) was captured by sequencing in a study of blood T cell repertoires in COVID-19. Study summary: COVID-19 samples collected from the United States, Italy and Spain covered acute and convalescent phases. The analysed material was cDNA or gDNA that came from T cells, B-cell-depleted T cells, or PBMCs.

Seattle patients were enrolled while actively infected and followed longitudinally. Germline V lookup: CDR1 SGDLS, CDR2 YYNGEE. The V end was cut by 0 bases, the J end by 0 bases, with 9 bases between. CDR3 size: 16 residues. Per the authors' pipeline: Amplifying reference gene primers gave estimates of nucleated cell counts. The data were produced by immunoSEQ multiplex PCR, yet TCRdb's version contains in-frame clones alone and is incomplete. V and J calls and clone size are given by that table; D and trimming were obtained from the DNA. The sample records about 73,000 clones, 60% to 80% being singletons.

V gene TRBV9 combines with J gene TRBJ2-2, with D perhaps TRBD1 (6 bases). This TCR came from a man aged 65-85 years with COVID-19, enrolled during active disease. Sequenced: peripheral blood. The DNA for the CDR3 is TGTGCCAGCAGCGTAGTGGGGACAACGAACACCGGGGAGCTGTTTTTT. It specifies CASSVVGTTNTGELFF.